This T cell receptor (beta chain) was recovered during a study of breast tumors, draining lymph nodes, adjacent tissues (TCRdb year 2016). With respect to the entire study: Breast cancer patients provided tumor, adjacent nontumor tissue and axillary lymph nodes, and the study compared the TCR beta repertoires across these three sources. In human breast cancer, the study set out to evaluate how tumor, surrounding tissue and draining lymph node repertoires relate to one another and whether T cells may move between these sites. Summary of the overall study and its limitations: Rather than being directly demonstrated, the conclusion that tumor T cells originate in lymph nodes was presented as consistent with a hypothesis. Tumors showed preferential V and J gene usage, and their T-cell repertoire diversity fell below that of lymph nodes yet above that of nontumor tissue. The data were considered consistent with the idea that most tumor T cells come from the lymph node and then expand in tumor tissue. In luminal-like breast cancer, tumor and nontumor tissue repertoires resembled each other significantly more than in basal-like breast cancer.

This clonotype has a count of ten or more. This receptor's antigen is unknown. No per-base quality is available; no much larger clone lies one base away. The sequencer was an Illumina HiSeq 2000. Multiplex PCR amplification was used to generate the TCR beta chain libraries. The amplified TCR beta chain products were analyzed by high-throughput sequencing. Starting from the raw public reads, TCRdb applied fastp trimming at Q25, assembled clones with MiXCR and retained in-frame beta chains. Here each entry gathers all rows of one CDR3 protein and keeps the most common genes and DNA. Recorded for this sample are about 21,000 distinct CDR3 sequences; under 75% of them occurred a single time. Of the sample, roughly 13% falls within the top ten clones. Including cysteine and phenylalanine, the CDR3 has 15 amino acids. Only CDR3 DNA is held: 45 bases, read in frame from base 1. Looking up the germline V gene yields CDR1 MNHEY and CDR2 SVGEGT. The germline ends are 12 bases apart after V is trimmed by 6 bases and J by 0 bases.

This TCR came from a female donor with breast cancer. Some clones in this sample may be carry-over from other donors' samples. Sequences were obtained from breast tumor tissue. The chain is made from TRBV6-2 or TRBV6-3 and TRBJ2-1; no D gene call is confident. The DNA reads TGTGCCAGCAGATTGGACCCAAGCTCCTACAATGAGCAGTTCTTC. The translation is CASRLDPSSYNEQFF.